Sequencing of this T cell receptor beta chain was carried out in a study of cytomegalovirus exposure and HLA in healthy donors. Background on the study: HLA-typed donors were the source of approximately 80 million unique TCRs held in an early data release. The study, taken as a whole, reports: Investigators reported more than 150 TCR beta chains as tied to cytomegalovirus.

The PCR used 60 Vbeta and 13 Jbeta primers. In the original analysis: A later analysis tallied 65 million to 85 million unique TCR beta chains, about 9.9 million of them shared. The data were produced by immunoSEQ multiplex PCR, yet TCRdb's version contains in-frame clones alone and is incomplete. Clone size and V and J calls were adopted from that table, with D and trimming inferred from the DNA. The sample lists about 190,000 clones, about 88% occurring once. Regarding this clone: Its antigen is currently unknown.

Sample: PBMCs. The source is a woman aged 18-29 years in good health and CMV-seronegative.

The CDR3 DNA reads TGTGCCAGCAGCTTATCAACAGGGAACTATGGCTACACCTTC. It specifies CASSLSTGNYGYTF. This chain uses TRBV7-8 with TRBJ1-2, with D possibly matching TRBD1 (6 bases). The V gene lost 2 bases and the J gene lost 2 bases, with 9 bases spanning the gap. There are 14 residues in the CDR3. Germline V CDR1 and CDR2: SGHVS, FQNEAQ.